Sequencing of this T cell receptor (beta chain) was carried out in a study of control samples from healthy donors and cancer patients (dated by TCRdb to the early 2020s). Libraries came from the immunoSEQ multiplex PCR assay. Entries here come from immuneACCESS through TCRdb and include only in-frame sequences with V and J called. Some clones fail to appear in such tables; in the studies checked, an unresolved V gene covers under half of the shortfall, and the cause of the remainder is unknown. The sample contains around 200,000 clones, about nine tenths of them found a single time. The ten largest clones represent roughly 1.6% of the sample. V ends up 2 bases short and J 4 bases short, with an unmatched junction base count of 10. The CDR3, from cysteine to phenylalanine, totals 18 residues. Just CDR3 DNA is preserved here, 54 bases in frame from base 1. The germline V gene provides CDR1 SGHVS and CDR2 FQNEAQ.

This clone was observed a single time. This receptor's antigen is unknown. It has no much larger one-base neighbor in the sample; base qualities were not kept. The clonotype was recovered from a woman aged 30 to 39 in good health. Sequenced material: blood. The rearrangement combines TRBV7-8 with TRBJ2-5, with 13 bases matching TRBD2. The DNA sequence is given as TGTGCCAGCAGCTTATATACTAGCGGGGGGGCGGTAGGAGAGACCCAGTACTTC. It codes for CASSLYTSGGAVGETQYF.